This T cell receptor (beta chain) originates from a study of blood T cell repertoires in COVID-19. About the research overall: COVID-19 samples, acute and convalescent, were from the United States, Italy and Spain. PBMCs, B-cell-depleted T cells, or T cells were the source of the cDNA or gDNA that made up the material.

As originally analysed: Amplification of reference gene primers was used by the study to estimate nucleated cell counts. Assay: immunoSEQ multiplex PCR; the TCRdb copy retains only in-frame clones and omits some. V and J calls and clone size are copied from that table; D and trimming were computed from the DNA. The table includes about 99,000 clones, 65% to 85% detected once. V lost 7 bases and J lost 7; bases outside the gene matches: 8. The CDR3 consists of 15 residues. In germline, CDR1 is SNHLY, CDR2 FYNNEI. The sequence derives from a man aged 65 to 85 with active or convalescent COVID-19. The sequencing sample was made of peripheral blood. The chain couples TRBV2 to TRBJ2-1, with TRBD2 matching over 12 bases. In DNA, the CDR3 is TGTGCCAGCATTAAGACTAGCGGGGGTCGGAATGAGCAGTTCTTC. Its translation is CASIKTSGGRNEQFF. The variable domain in full, completed from reference TRBV2 and TRBJ2-1, reads EPEVTQTPSHQVTQMGQEVILRCVPISNHLYFYWYRQILGQKVEFLVSFYNNEISEKSEIFDDQFSVERPDGSNFTLKIRSTKLEDSAMYFCASIKTSGGRNEQFFGPGTRLTVL.